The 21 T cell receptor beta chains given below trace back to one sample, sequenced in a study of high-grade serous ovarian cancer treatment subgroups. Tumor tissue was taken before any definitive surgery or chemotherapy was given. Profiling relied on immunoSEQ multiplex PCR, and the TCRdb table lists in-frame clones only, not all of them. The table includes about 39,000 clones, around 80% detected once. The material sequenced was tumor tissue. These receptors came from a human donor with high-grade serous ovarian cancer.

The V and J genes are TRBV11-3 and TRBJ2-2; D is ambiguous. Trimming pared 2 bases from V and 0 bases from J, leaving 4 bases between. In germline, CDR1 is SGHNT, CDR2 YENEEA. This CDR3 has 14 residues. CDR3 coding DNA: TGTGCCAGCAGCTTAAACCCGAACACCGGGGAGCTGTTTTTT. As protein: CASSLNPNTGELFF. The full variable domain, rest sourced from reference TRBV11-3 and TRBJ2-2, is EAGVVQSPRYKIIEKKQPVAFWCNPISGHNTLYWYLQNLGQGPELLIRYENEEAVDDSQLPKDRFSAERLKGVDSTLKIQPAELGDSAVYLCASSLNPNTGELFFGEGSRLTVL.

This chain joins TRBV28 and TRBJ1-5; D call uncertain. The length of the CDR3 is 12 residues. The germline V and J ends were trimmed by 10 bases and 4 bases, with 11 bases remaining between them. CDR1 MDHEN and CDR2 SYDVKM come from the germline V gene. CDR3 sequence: CATALVNQPQHF. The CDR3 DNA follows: TGTGCCACCGCCCTAGTAAATCAGCCCCAGCATTTT.

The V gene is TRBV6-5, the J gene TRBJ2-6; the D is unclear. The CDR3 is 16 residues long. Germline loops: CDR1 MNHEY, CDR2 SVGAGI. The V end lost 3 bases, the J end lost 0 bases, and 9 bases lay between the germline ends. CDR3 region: CASSYFAGSGANVLTF. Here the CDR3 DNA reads TGTGCCAGCAGTTATTTTGCCGGCTCTGGGGCCAACGTCCTGACTTTC.

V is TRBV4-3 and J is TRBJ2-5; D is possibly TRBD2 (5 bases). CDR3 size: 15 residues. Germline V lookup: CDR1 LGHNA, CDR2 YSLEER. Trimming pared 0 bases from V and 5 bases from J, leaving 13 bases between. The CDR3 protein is CASSQDGRGGETQYF. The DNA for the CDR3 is TGCGCCAGCAGCCAAGATGGACGGGGTGGGGAGACCCAGTACTTC.

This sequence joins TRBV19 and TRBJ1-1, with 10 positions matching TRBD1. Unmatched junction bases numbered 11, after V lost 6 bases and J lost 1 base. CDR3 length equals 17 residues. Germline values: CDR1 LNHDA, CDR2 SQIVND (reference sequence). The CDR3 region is CASRAGTGASKNTEAFF. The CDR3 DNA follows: TGTGCCAGTAGAGCCGGGACAGGGGCGTCAAAGAACACTGAAGCTTTCTTT.

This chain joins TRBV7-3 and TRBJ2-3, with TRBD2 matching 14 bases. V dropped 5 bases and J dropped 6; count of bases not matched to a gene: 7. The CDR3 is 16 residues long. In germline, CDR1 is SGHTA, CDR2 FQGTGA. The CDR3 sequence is CASSPGLAGVGDTQYF. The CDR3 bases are TGTGCCAGCAGCCCGGGACTAGCGGGAGTCGGGGATACGCAGTATTTT.

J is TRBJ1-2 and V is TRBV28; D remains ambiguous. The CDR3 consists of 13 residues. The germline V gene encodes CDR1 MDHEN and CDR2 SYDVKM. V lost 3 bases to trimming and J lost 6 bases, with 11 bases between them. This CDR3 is CASSFEGNNGYTF. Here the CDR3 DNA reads TGTGCCAGCAGTTTCGAAGGAAACAATGGCTACACCTTC.

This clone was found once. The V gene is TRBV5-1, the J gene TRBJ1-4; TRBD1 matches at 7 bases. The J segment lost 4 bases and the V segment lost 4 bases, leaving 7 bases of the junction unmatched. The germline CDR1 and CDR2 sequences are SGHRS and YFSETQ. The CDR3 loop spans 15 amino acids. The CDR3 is CASSPGGTDNEKLFF. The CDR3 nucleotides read TGCGCCAGCAGCCCAGGCGGGACAGATAATGAAAAACTGTTTTTT.

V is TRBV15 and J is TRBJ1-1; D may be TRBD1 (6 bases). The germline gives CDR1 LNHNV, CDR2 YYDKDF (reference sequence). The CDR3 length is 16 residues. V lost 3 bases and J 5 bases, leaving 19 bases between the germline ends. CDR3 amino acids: CATSSSFGRGSTEAFF. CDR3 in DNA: TGTGCCACCAGCAGTTCATTTGGCAGGGGCTCGACTGAAGCTTTCTTT.

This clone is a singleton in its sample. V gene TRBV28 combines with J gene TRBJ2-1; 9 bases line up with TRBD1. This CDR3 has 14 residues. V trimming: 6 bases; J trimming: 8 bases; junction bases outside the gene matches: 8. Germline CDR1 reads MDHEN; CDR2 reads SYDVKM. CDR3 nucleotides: TGTGCCAGCAGCCCCGGGACAGGGTCGGATGAGCAGTTCTTC. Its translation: CASSPGTGSDEQFF. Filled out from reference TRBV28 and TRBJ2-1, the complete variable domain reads DVKVTQSSRYLVKRTGEKVFLECVQDMDHENMFWYRQDPGLGLRLIYFSYDVKMKEKGDIPEGYSVSREKKERFSLILESASTNQTSMYLCASSPGTGSDEQFFGPGTRLTVL.

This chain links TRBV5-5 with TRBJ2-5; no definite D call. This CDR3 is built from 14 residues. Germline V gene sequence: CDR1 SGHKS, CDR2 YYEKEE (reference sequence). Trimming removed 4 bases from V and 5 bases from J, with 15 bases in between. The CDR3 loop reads CASSPGRVRETQYF. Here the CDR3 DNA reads TGTGCCAGCAGCCCTGGAAGGGTGAGGGAGACCCAGTACTTC.

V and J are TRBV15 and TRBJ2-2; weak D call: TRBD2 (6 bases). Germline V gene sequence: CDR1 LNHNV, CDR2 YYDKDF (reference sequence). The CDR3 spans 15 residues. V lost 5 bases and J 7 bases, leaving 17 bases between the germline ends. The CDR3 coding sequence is TGTGCCACCAGCCGTCTGGGGGGAGCGGGCGGGGAGCTGTTTTTT. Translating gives CATSRLGGAGGELFF.

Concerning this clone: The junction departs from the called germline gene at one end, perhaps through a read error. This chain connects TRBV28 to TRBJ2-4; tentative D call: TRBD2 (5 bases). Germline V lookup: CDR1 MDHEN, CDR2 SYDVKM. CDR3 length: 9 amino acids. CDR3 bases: TGTGCCAGCAGTTTGGGAGAGGGCTTC. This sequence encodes CASSLGEGF.

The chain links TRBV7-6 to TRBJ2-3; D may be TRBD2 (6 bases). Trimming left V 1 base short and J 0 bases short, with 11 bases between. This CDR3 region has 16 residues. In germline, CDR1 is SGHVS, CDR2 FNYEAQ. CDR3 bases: TGTGCCAGCAGCTTAGTGGGCGGGGCGAGCACAGATACGCAGTATTTT. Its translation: CASSLVGGASTDTQYF.

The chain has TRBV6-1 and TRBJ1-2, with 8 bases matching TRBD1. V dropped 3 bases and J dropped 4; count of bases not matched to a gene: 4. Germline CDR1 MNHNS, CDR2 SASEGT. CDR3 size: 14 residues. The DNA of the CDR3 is TGTGCCAGCAGTGAGTACAGGGGGGCCTATGGCTACACCTTC. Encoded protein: CASSEYRGAYGYTF.

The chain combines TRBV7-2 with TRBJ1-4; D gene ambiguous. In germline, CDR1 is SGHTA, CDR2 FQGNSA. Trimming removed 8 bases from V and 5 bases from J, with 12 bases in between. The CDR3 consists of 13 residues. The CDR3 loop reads CASSRRSNEKLFF. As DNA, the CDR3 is TGTGCCAGCTCCCGGCGGAGCAATGAAAAACTGTTTTTT.

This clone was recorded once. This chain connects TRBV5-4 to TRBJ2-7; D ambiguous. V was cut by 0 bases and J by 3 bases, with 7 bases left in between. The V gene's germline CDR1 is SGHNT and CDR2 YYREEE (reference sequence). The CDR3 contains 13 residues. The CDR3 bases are TGTGCCAGCAGCTTGGTTCCCGGCTACGAGCAGTACTTC. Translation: CASSLVPGYEQYF. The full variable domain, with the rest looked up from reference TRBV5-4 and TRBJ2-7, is ETGVTQSPTHLIKTRGQQVTLRCSSQSGHNTVSWYQQALGQGPQFIFQYYREEENGRGNFPPRFSGLQFPNYSSELNVNALELDDSALYLCASSLVPGYEQYFGPGTRLTVT.

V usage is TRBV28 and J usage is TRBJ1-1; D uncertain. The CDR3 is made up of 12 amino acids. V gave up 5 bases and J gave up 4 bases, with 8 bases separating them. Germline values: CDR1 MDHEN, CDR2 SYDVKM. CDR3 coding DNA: TGTGCCAGCAGTCTCCGGGGCACTGAAGCTTTCTTT. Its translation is CASSLRGTEAFF.

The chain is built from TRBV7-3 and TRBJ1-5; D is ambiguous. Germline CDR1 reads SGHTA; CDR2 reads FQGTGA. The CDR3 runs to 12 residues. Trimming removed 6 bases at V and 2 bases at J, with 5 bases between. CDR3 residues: CASRLRNQPQHF. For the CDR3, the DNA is TGTGCCAGCAGATTGCGCAATCAGCCCCAGCATTTT.

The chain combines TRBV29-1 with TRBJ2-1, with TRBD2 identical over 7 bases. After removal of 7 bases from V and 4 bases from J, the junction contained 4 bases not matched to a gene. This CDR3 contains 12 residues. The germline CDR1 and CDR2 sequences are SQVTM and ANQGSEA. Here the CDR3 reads CSGRETYNEQFF. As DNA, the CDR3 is TGCAGCGGGCGGGAGACATACAATGAGCAGTTCTTC.

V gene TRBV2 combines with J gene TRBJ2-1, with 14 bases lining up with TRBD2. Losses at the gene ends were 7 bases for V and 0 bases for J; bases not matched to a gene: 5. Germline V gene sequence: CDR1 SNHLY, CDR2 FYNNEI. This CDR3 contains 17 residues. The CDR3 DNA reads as TGTGCCAGCACCGGGACTAGCGGGAGTGCCTCCTACAATGAGCAGTTCTTC. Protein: CASTGTSGSASYNEQFF.